This section outlines one T cell receptor (beta chain) sequence together with its context. The sample comes from a study of shared clonotypes between healthy human individuals. Only in-frame clones appear in the TCRdb table, and some are missing; sequencing was by immunoSEQ multiplex PCR. This table has approximately 2,000,000 clones, 85% to 95% appearing once. The sequence was collected from a young man in good health. Some clones in this sample may be carry-over from other donors' samples. The sample consisted of naive CD4+ T cells from PBMCs. Subset meaning: CD45RA+ positively selected.

The DNA for the CDR3 is TGTGCCAGCAGCAGACAGGGTTACACTGAAGCTTTCTTT. Its translation is CASSRQGYTEAFF. V gene TRBV7-3 combines with J gene TRBJ1-1, with 7 positions matching TRBD1. J lost 3 bases, V lost 5 bases, and 3 bases had no gene match. Per germline, CDR1 SGHTA and CDR2 FQGTGA. This CDR3 spans 13 amino acids. Filled out from reference TRBV7-3 and TRBJ1-1, the complete variable domain reads GAGVSQTPSNKVTEKGKYVELRCDPISGHTALYWYRQSLGQGPEFLIYFQGTGAADDSGLPNDRFFAVRPEGSVSTLKIQRTERGDSAVYLCASSRQGYTEAFFGQGTRLTVV.